These 9 T cell receptor beta chains came from one sample sequenced in a study of T cell responses to AZD1222 COVID-19 vaccine. The method was immunoSEQ multiplex PCR; TCRdb's version includes in-frame clones alone and lacks a portion of them. The data contain about 130,000 clones, just over 85% of them singletons. Source: peripheral blood, taken on day 0 of AZD1222 vaccination. Receptor source: an adult in good health.

The DNA of the CDR3 is TGTGCCAGCAGGGCCAGACAGGTGCAAGAGACCCAGTACTTC. Translation gives CASRARQVQETQYF. V is TRBV28 and J is TRBJ2-5, with D perhaps TRBD1 (6 bases). Germline-derived CDR1 and CDR2 are MDHEN and SYDVKM. This CDR3 contains 14 residues. V lost 6 bases, J lost 2 bases, and 13 bases lay in between. Together with reference TRBV28 and TRBJ2-5, the CDR3 gives the full variable domain: DVKVTQSSRYLVKRTGEKVFLECVQDMDHENMFWYRQDPGLGLRLIYFSYDVKMKEKGDIPEGYSVSREKKERFSLILESASTNQTSMYLCASRARQVQETQYFGPGTRLLVL.

This clone was seen a handful of times. The rearrangement uses TRBV18 and TRBJ2-7; 8 bases align to TRBD1. From germline, CDR1 is KGHSH and CDR2 LQKENI. The CDR3 extends over 15 amino acids. The V gene end was trimmed by 0 bases and the J gene end by 3 bases; junction bases not matched to a gene: 4. This chain's CDR3 is CASSPPGQANYEQYF. In nucleotides, the CDR3 is TGTGCCAGCTCACCACCGGGACAGGCAAACTACGAGCAGTACTTC.

This clone has only one observation. The genes are TRBV24-1 and TRBJ1-2; tentative D call: TRBD1 (5 bases). Per the germline V gene, CDR1 is KGHDR and CDR2 is SFDVKD. The CDR3 is 13 residues long. Trimming stripped 7 bases from V and 8 bases from J, with 16 bases between. CDR3 sequence (DNA): TGTGCCACCAGAGATGCCGGGCAGGGAGGCTACACCTTC. Protein: CATRDAGQGGYTF.

V gene TRBV4-1 combines with J gene TRBJ2-7; D may be TRBD1 (5 bases). This CDR3 is 13 amino acids long. Germline CDR1 MGHRA, CDR2 YSYEKL. V was cut by 1 base and J by 6 bases, with 10 bases left in between. For the CDR3, the DNA is TGCGCCAGCAGCCAAGTTCAGGGCTCCGAGCAGTACTTC. It is translated as CASSQVQGSEQYF.

V and J are TRBV10-3 and TRBJ1-6, with TRBD1 identical over 8 bases. The V and J ends lost 2 bases and 7 bases, in that order; junction bases with no gene match: 13. This CDR3 has 18 residues. The germline CDR1 and CDR2 sequences are ENHRY and SYGVKD. The CDR3 nucleotides are TGTGCCATCAGTGAGCCTGGACAGGGACTTACTTTCAATTCACCCCTCCACTTT. Protein product: CAISEPGQGLTFNSPLHF.

V gene TRBV10-1 combines with J gene TRBJ2-7, with D possibly being TRBD1 (6 bases). Germline lookup yields CDR1 WNHNN and CDR2 SYGVQD (reference sequence). V was clipped by 0 bases and J by 2 bases, with 14 bases between them. This CDR3 comprises 16 residues. In DNA, the CDR3 is TGCGCCAGCAGTGAGTCAATAGAGGCAGGGGCCTACGAGCAGTACTTC. This encodes CASSESIEAGAYEQYF.

This sequence joins TRBV6-5 and TRBJ2-3; TRBD2 is a possible D gene (5 bases). The CDR3 runs to 15 residues. Germline loops: CDR1 MNHEY, CDR2 SVGAGI. The ends were cut back, 8 bases at V and 5 bases at J, with 20 bases in the middle. As DNA, the CDR3 is TGTGCCAGCGGAACGTCGGGATTCGTCCGAGATACGCAGTATTTT. Its protein is CASGTSGFVRDTQYF.

J is TRBJ1-4 and V is TRBV18, with 7 bases lining up with TRBD1. The V gene end was trimmed by 1 base and the J gene end by 8 bases; junction bases not matched to a gene: 10. CDR3 length: 16 residues. The germline V gene has CDR1 KGHSH and CDR2 LQKENI. The CDR3 DNA is TGTGCCAGCTCACCACTTAGACGGGACAGAAGGGAAAAACTGTTTTTT. This codes for CASSPLRRDRREKLFF.

The V gene is TRBV5-1, the J gene TRBJ2-1, with 9 bases that match TRBD2. Germline V CDR1 and CDR2: SGHRS, YFSETQ. The length of the CDR3 is 17 residues. V dropped 0 bases and J dropped 5; count of bases not matched to a gene: 9. The CDR3 region is CASSLVGRTSAHNEQFF. The DNA for the CDR3 is TGCGCCAGCAGCTTGGTAGGGCGGACTAGCGCCCACAATGAGCAGTTCTTC.